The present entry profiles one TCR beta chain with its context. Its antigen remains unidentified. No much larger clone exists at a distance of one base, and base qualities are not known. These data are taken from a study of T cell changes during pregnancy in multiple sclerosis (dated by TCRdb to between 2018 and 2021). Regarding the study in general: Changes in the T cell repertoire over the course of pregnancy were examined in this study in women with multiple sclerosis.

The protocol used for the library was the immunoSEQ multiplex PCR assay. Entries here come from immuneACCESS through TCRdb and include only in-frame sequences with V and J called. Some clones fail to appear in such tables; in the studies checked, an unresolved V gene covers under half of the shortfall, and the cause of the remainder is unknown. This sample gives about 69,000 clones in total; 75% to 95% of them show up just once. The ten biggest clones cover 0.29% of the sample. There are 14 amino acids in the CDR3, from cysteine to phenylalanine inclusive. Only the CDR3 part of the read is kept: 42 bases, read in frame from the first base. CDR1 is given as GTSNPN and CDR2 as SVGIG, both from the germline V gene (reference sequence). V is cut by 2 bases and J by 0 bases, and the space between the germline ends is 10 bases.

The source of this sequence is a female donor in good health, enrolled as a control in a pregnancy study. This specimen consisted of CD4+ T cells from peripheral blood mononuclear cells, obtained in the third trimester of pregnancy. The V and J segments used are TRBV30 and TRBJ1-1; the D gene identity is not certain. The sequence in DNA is TGTGCCTGGAGTATGGTGTACATGAACACTGAAGCTTTCTTT. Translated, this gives CAWSMVYMNTEAFF.